Each of the 2 T cell receptor beta chains below was sequenced from the same sample in a study of T cell responses to AZD1222 COVID-19 vaccine. Generated by immunoSEQ multiplex PCR, the TCRdb table keeps only in-frame clones and is missing some. The profile shows 150,000 or so clones, 91% of them singletons. The source material was peripheral blood, sampled 28 days after the second AZD1222 dose. The receptors stem from an adult who received the AZD1222 COVID-19 vaccine.

The gene calls are TRBV24-1 and TRBJ1-2; tentatively, D is TRBD1 (6 bases). The length of the CDR3 is 12 residues. V shed 3 bases and J shed 8 bases, with 9 bases lying between them. Germline V gene lookup returns CDR1 KGHDR and CDR2 SFDVKD. CDR3 bases: TGTGCCACCAGTGATACAGGGATCGGCTACACCTTC. It yields the protein CATSDTGIGYTF.

The chain uses TRBV5-1 and TRBJ2-5, with 7 bases fitting TRBD1. The CDR3 loop spans 14 amino acids. Germline V gives CDR1 SGHRS, CDR2 YFSETQ. J gave up 3 bases and V 4 bases, and 6 bases lay outside the gene matches. In DNA form, the CDR3 reads TGCGCCAGCAGCAGGTCCGGGACAGAAGAGACCCAGTACTTC. Translating gives CASSRSGTEETQYF.